Below, 26 T cell receptor beta chains from the same sample are listed, as sequenced in a study of blood T cell repertoires in COVID-19. The data were produced by immunoSEQ multiplex PCR, yet TCRdb's version contains in-frame clones alone and is incomplete. The table has 210,000 or so clones, 87% seen once; the top ten hold more than 10%. Sequencing was done on a sample of peripheral blood. These receptors were obtained from a woman aged 18-29 years who had recovered from COVID-19.

The V call is TRBV30, the J call TRBJ2-5; D might be TRBD1 (6 bases). The CDR3 consists of 12 residues. Germline CDR1 is GTSNPN and CDR2 is SVGIG (reference sequence). V was clipped by 3 bases and J by 2 bases, with 7 bases between them. CDR3 bases: TGTGCCTGGAGGGGGGCGCAAGAGACCCAGTACTTC. Protein: CAWRGAQETQYF.

The chain recombines TRBV13 with TRBJ2-3, with TRBD2 identical over 9 bases. The CDR3 is made up of 17 amino acids. V gave up 0 bases and J gave up 2 bases; unmatched junction bases: 6. The germline gives CDR1 PRHDT, CDR2 FYEKMQ (reference sequence). The CDR3, as DNA: TGTGCCAGCAGCTTAGGATCGCGGGAGGGCCTCACAGATACGCAGTATTTT. Amino acid sequence: CASSLGSREGLTDTQYF.

The gene calls are TRBV7-9 and TRBJ2-1; TRBD1 matches 8 bases. The CDR3 runs to 13 residues. The trim removed 4 bases at V and 8 bases at J, leaving 4 bases unmatched. Germline lookup yields CDR1 SEHNR and CDR2 FQNEAQ (reference sequence). CDR3: CASSSTGVDEQFF. CDR3 DNA sequence: TGTGCCAGCAGCTCGACAGGGGTAGATGAGCAGTTCTTC.

CDR3 in DNA: TGCGCCAGCAGTCAATCGCGACCAGGGGGGAAGAACTATGGCTACACCTTC. Its protein is CASSQSRPGGKNYGYTF. The chain employs TRBV23-1 and TRBJ1-2; 7 bases align to TRBD1. TRBV23-1 is recorded as an ORF, its role being uncertain. The CDR3 is 17 amino acids. Trimming removed 0 bases from V and 2 bases from J; junction bases left unmatched: 9.

The chain links TRBV9 to TRBJ1-1, with a weak D call TRBD1 (6 bases). The ends were cut back, 2 bases at V and 0 bases at J, with 11 bases in the middle. This CDR3 is 15 amino acids long. Germline loops: CDR1 SGDLS, CDR2 YYNGEE. CDR3 protein: CASSVRDTMNTEAFF. The DNA of the CDR3 is TGTGCCAGCAGCGTCCGGGACACCATGAACACTGAAGCTTTCTTT.

The J gene is TRBJ2-2, the V gene TRBV24-1; 7 bases are a match to TRBD2. Trimming at V came to 9 bases and at J to 7 bases, leaving 4 bases not matched to a gene. The CDR3 has 12 amino acids. The germline V gene encodes CDR1 KGHDR and CDR2 SFDVKD. The CDR3 nucleotides read TGTGCCACCGGGAGGGGTTACGGGGAGCTGTTTTTT. Translating it yields CATGRGYGELFF.

The chain employs TRBV6-5 and TRBJ2-5, with TRBD2 identical over 8 bases. This CDR3 is built from 14 residues. J lost 4 bases, V lost 5 bases, and 6 bases had no gene match. The germline V gene has CDR1 MNHEY and CDR2 SVGAGI. The CDR3 region is CASSPSAGAETQYF. The CDR3 DNA reads as TGTGCCAGCAGTCCCTCAGCGGGGGCAGAGACCCAGTACTTC.

The V gene is TRBV11-2, the J gene TRBJ2-1; TRBD2 matches 15 bases. This CDR3 is built from 18 residues. CDR1 is SGHAT and CDR2 is FQNNGV in the germline V gene. V was clipped by 7 bases and J by 0 bases; unmatched bases: 7. For the CDR3, the DNA is TGTGCCAGCACCTCCGGGACTAGCGGGAGGAGCTCCTACAATGAGCAGTTCTTC. Its translation: CASTSGTSGRSSYNEQFF.

The chain combines TRBV10-2 with TRBJ2-2; 7 bases align to TRBD1. Germline trimming cut 8 bases from V and 3 bases from J; bases unmatched to any gene: 18. The CDR3 sequence is 18 residues long. Germline CDR1 and CDR2: WSHSY and SAAADI. Written as DNA, the CDR3 is TGCGCCAGCGGAGTCTACAGGGGCGAATCGAGGGACACCGGGGAGCTGTTTTTT. Its protein product is CASGVYRGESRDTGELFF.

The chain combines TRBV30 with TRBJ2-7, with D maybe TRBD1 (6 bases). The CDR3 runs to 14 residues. V was clipped by 5 bases and J by 0 bases, with 14 bases between them. The germline V gene encodes CDR1 GTSNPN and CDR2 SVGIG (reference sequence). CDR3 nucleotide sequence: TGTGCCTGGGGGCCCGGGACATTCTCCTACGAGCAGTACTTC. This codes for CAWGPGTFSYEQYF.

V and J are TRBV6-6 and TRBJ2-1; 7 bases map to TRBD2. This CDR3 region has 15 residues. Per the germline V gene, CDR1 is MNHNY and CDR2 is SVGAGI (reference sequence). With V trimmed by 7 bases and J by 2 bases, 8 bases remained unmatched. CDR3 protein: CASKGAAGAYNEQFF. CDR3 nucleotide sequence: TGTGCCAGCAAGGGCGCGGCGGGAGCCTACAATGAGCAGTTCTTC.

J is TRBJ2-1 and V is TRBV5-1; D is unresolved. This CDR3 is 14 amino acids long. Germline CDR1 reads SGHRS; CDR2 reads YFSETQ. With 1 base removed from V and 5 bases from J, the gap between germline ends came to 10 bases. The CDR3 DNA is TGCGCCAGCAGCTTGCTTTTTGAGAACAATGAGCAGTTCTTC. Residues: CASSLLFENNEQFF.

CDR3 in DNA: TGTGCCAGCAGCTTGGGGACACCGTATGGCTACACCTTC. The encoded protein is CASSLGTPYGYTF. This chain uses TRBV5-6 with TRBJ1-2; a weak D match, TRBD1 (5 bases). V lost 0 bases and J 5 bases, leaving 8 bases between the germline ends. The germline V gene encodes CDR1 SGHDT and CDR2 YYEEEE. The length of the CDR3 is 13 residues. Complete variable domain (other parts from reference TRBV5-6 and TRBJ1-2): DAGVTQSPTHLIKTRGQQVTLRCSPKSGHDTVSWYQQALGQGPQFIFQYYEEEERQRGNFPDRFSGHQFPNYSSELNVNALLLGDSALYLCASSLGTPYGYTFGSGTRLTVV.

The chain has TRBV3-1 (or the pseudogene TRBV3-2) and TRBJ1-6; the D is unclear. V was pared by 0 bases and J by 2 bases, with 11 bases between. Looked up from germline, CDR1 is LGHDT and CDR2 is YNNKEL (reference sequence). The CDR3 has 17 residues. CDR3 in DNA: TGTGCCAGCAGCCAAGATCGAGGAGGAGCCTATAATTCACCCCTCCACTTT. Encoded protein: CASSQDRGGAYNSPLHF.

The chain joins TRBV2 to TRBJ2-7; 8 bases line up with TRBD1. This CDR3 spans 18 amino acids. Germline V gene lookup returns CDR1 SNHLY and CDR2 FYNNEI. V gave up 10 bases and J gave up 4 bases; unmatched junction bases: 24. The CDR3 DNA is TGTGCCACCGGTTACCCTGTTGATGGGGACAGGCAACTTTACGAGCAGTACTTC. Amino acids: CATGYPVDGDRQLYEQYF.

This clone was counted a few times. The chain carries TRBV14 and TRBJ2-1; 9 nucleotides match TRBD2. The CDR3 spans 18 residues. After removal of 4 bases from V and 1 base from J, the junction contained 11 bases not matched to a gene. Germline CDR1 is SGHDN and CDR2 is FVKESK. The CDR3 spells CASSLFDVAGESYNEQFF. CDR3 in DNA: TGTGCCAGCAGCCTATTCGATGTAGCGGGAGAATCCTACAATGAGCAGTTCTTC.

This rearrangement joins TRBV13 to TRBJ2-1, with 8 bases identical to TRBD1. This CDR3 contains 15 residues. Germline trimming cut 5 bases from V and 8 bases from J; bases unmatched to any gene: 11. CDR1 is PRHDT, CDR2 FYEKMQ, per germline (reference sequence). The CDR3 DNA reads as TGTGCCAGCAGCCCGCATACGGACAGGGAGTATGAGCAGTTCTTC. This sequence encodes CASSPHTDREYEQFF.

The V and J genes are TRBV7-2 and TRBJ2-1; the D gene is possibly TRBD1 (6 bases). There are 13 residues in the CDR3. Germline CDR1 SGHTA, CDR2 FQGNSA. V was pared by 4 bases and J by 9 bases, with 13 bases between. Written as DNA, the CDR3 is TGTGCCAGCAGCTCGCAGGGGTGGGGTGAGCAGTTCTTC. This codes for CASSSQGWGEQFF.

This chain links TRBV10-3 with TRBJ1-2, with D maybe TRBD1 (6 bases). Trimming cost V 2 bases and J 6 bases, with 19 bases left between them. Looked up from germline, CDR1 is ENHRY and CDR2 is SYGVKD. This CDR3 spans 16 amino acids. CDR3 bases: TGTGCCATCAGTGAGGCGCAGGGAATGGGGGCCGATGGCTACACCTTC. Amino acids: CAISEAQGMGADGYTF.

The chain is built from TRBV19 and TRBJ2-7; no clear D gene. V was pared by 6 bases and J by 3 bases, with 6 bases between. The CDR3 has 11 amino acids. Germline CDR1 LNHDA, CDR2 SQIVND (reference sequence). DNA of the CDR3: TGTGCCAGTAGCTCTCTCTACGAGCAGTACTTC. This codes for CASSSLYEQYF.

J is TRBJ2-7 and V is TRBV29-1; the match to TRBD1 covers 7 bases. The ends lost 8 bases at V and 3 bases at J; junction bases unmatched: 4. This CDR3 contains 11 residues. CDR1 is SQVTM, CDR2 ANQGSEA, per germline. CDR3 nucleotides: TGCAGCACCTCAGGGGGCTACGAGCAGTACTTC. Translation gives CSTSGGYEQYF.

The V call is TRBV27, the J call TRBJ1-2; D uncertain. Deletions cut 0 bases from V and 1 base from J, with 6 bases between. The CDR3 covers 14 residues. Germline loops: CDR1 MNHEY, CDR2 SMNVEV (reference sequence). The CDR3 sequence is CASSLSRNNYGYTF. The CDR3 nucleotides read TGTGCCAGCAGTTTATCCAGGAATAACTATGGCTACACCTTC.

The chain couples TRBV2 to TRBJ1-5; weak D call: TRBD1 (6 bases). V was cut by 0 bases and J by 7 bases, with 13 bases left in between. Germline V CDR1 and CDR2: SNHLY, FYNNEI. The CDR3 extends over 15 amino acids. Here the CDR3 reads CASSEAPGRGQPQHF. The CDR3 nucleotides read TGTGCCAGCAGTGAAGCCCCCGGCAGGGGACAGCCCCAGCATTTT.

J is TRBJ1-3 and V is TRBV5-6; perhaps TRBD1 as D (5 bases). The V gene lost 4 bases and the J gene lost 3 bases, with 11 bases spanning the gap. Germline V CDR1 and CDR2: SGHDT, YYEEEE. The CDR3 is 14 residues long. This chain's CDR3 is CASSRQYIGNTIYF. The CDR3 DNA sequence: TGTGCCAGCAGCCGACAGTACATTGGAAACACCATATATTTT.

J is TRBJ1-3 and V is TRBV14, with TRBD1 matching over 8 bases. CDR1 is SGHDN and CDR2 is FVKESK in the germline V gene. V dropped 3 bases and J dropped 0; count of bases not matched to a gene: 7. The CDR3 consists of 17 residues. CDR3 protein: CASSQAQTGASGNTIYF. In nucleotides, the CDR3 is TGTGCCAGCAGCCAGGCGCAGACAGGGGCCTCTGGAAACACCATATATTTT.

J is TRBJ2-1 and V is TRBV24-1; 10 bases align to TRBD2. Germline CDR1 reads KGHDR; CDR2 reads SFDVKD. The trim removed 3 bases at V and 8 bases at J, leaving 9 bases unmatched. This CDR3 comprises 16 residues. The CDR3 loop is CATSDHSGRLGDEQFF. The CDR3 DNA reads TGTGCCACCAGTGATCATAGCGGGAGGCTTGGGGATGAGCAGTTCTTC.